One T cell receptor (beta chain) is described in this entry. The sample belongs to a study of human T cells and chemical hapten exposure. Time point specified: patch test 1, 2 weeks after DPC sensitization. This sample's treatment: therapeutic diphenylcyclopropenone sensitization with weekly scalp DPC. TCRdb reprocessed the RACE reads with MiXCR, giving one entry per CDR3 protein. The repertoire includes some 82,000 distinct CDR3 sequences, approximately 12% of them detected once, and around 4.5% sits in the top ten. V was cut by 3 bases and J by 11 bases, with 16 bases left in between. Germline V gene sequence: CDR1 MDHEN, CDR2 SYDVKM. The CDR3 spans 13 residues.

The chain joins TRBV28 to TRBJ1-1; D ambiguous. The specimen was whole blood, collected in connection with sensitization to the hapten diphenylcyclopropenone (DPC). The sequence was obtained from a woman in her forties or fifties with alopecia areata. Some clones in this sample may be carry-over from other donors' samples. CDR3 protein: CASSFSVRSGAFF. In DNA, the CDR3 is TGTGCCAGCAGTTTTTCAGTGCGGAGTGGGGCTTTCTTT.